Below, 21 T cell receptor beta chains from the same sample are listed, as sequenced in a study of response to subunit inactivated influenza vaccine. TCRdb re-called the RT-PCR reads with MiXCR, one entry per CDR3 protein. The sample contains about 800,000 distinct CDR3 sequences, 21% of which appear only once. The sample consisted of PBMCs from blood, taken less than 6 days after vaccination. Every receptor here comes from a man aged 50 or older who received an inactivated influenza vaccine.

This clonotype was observed many times. This chain connects TRBV7-2 to TRBJ2-1; D gene uncertain. V was trimmed by 5 bases and J by 3 bases, leaving 14 bases between them. Germline lookup yields CDR1 SGHTA and CDR2 FQGNSA. This CDR3 region has 15 residues. CDR3 bases: TGTGCCAGCAGCGCCTACCTGCCAGACTACAATGAGCAGTTCTTC. Translation: CASSAYLPDYNEQFF.

The V gene is TRBV29-1, the J gene TRBJ2-2; D call uncertain. Trimming cost V 6 bases and J 0 bases, with 11 bases left between them. The germline CDR1 and CDR2 sequences are SQVTM and ANQGSEA. The CDR3 consists of 14 residues. The CDR3 DNA is TGCAGCGTACTGGGCGCCGCGAACACCGGGGAGCTGTTTTTT. Amino acid sequence: CSVLGAANTGELFF.

This clonotype was found a few times. The chain carries TRBV4-2 and TRBJ2-7, with D possibly TRBD2 on 5 matching bases. Trimming left V 8 bases short and J 1 base short, with 18 bases between. CDR3 size: 15 residues. From germline, CDR1 is LGHNA and CDR2 YNFKEQ. This chain's CDR3 is CASGLGVKQSYEQYF. Here the CDR3 DNA reads TGTGCCAGCGGACTGGGCGTTAAGCAGTCCTACGAGCAGTACTTC.

This clonotype was detected a few times. This chain uses TRBV20-1 with TRBJ1-1; 9 nucleotides align to TRBD1. The CDR3 spans 15 residues. Germline CDR1 and CDR2: DFQATT and SNEGSKA (reference sequence). V was pared by 2 bases and J by 6 bases, with 10 bases of the junction left unmatched. This CDR3 is CSARPVDRGRPEAFF. Written as DNA, the CDR3 is TGCAGTGCTAGACCGGTGGACAGGGGAAGACCTGAAGCTTTCTTT.

The chain combines TRBV20-1 with TRBJ1-2; 7 positions agree with TRBD1. Germline lookup yields CDR1 DFQATT and CDR2 SNEGSKA (reference sequence). V dropped 5 bases and J dropped 5; count of bases not matched to a gene: 8. The CDR3 has 13 amino acids. This CDR3 is CSAADRVGYGYTF. CDR3 sequence (DNA): TGCAGTGCTGCTGACAGGGTAGGGTATGGCTACACCTTC.

This chain uses TRBV19 with TRBJ2-3; TRBD1 is a possible D gene (5 bases). The CDR3 contains 13 residues. Deletions cut 1 base from V and 7 bases from J, with 9 bases between. Germline V gene data show CDR1 as LNHDA and CDR2 as SQIVND (reference sequence). The CDR3 reads CASSIGQPHTQYF. The DNA for the CDR3 is TGTGCCAGTAGTATAGGACAGCCTCATACGCAGTATTTT.

The V gene is TRBV12-3 or TRBV12-4, the J gene TRBJ2-6; D may be TRBD1 (6 bases). V lost 2 bases to trimming and J lost 0 bases, with 11 bases between them. The CDR3 extends over 17 amino acids. The CDR3 region is CASSLSKDSSGANVLTF. In nucleotides, the CDR3 is TGTGCCAGCAGTTTATCCAAGGACAGCTCTGGGGCCAACGTCCTGACTTTC.

The sample holds a few counts of this clonotype. The chain joins TRBV9 to TRBJ2-1; 7 bases are shared with TRBD2. Germline V gene data show CDR1 as SGDLS and CDR2 as YYNGEE. The CDR3 contains 17 residues. V shed 3 bases and J 0 bases; nucleotides not matched to a gene: 9. CDR3 residues: CASSDDKAGSSYNEQFF. DNA of the CDR3: TGTGCCAGCAGCGATGATAAAGCGGGAAGCTCCTACAATGAGCAGTTCTTC.

The chain joins TRBV7-9 to TRBJ2-5; D may match TRBD1 or TRBD2 (5 bases each). CDR1 is SEHNR, CDR2 FQNEAQ, per germline (reference sequence). Trimming cost V 4 bases and J 7 bases, with 19 bases left between them. The CDR3 loop spans 15 amino acids. CDR3 DNA sequence: TGTGCCAGCAGCTATAGCCCCGGGACGGTGGGGACCCAGTACTTC. Encoded protein: CASSYSPGTVGTQYF.

This clonotype was detected many times. The rearrangement links TRBV20-1 to TRBJ2-7; 8 nucleotides match TRBD1. Germline V CDR1 and CDR2: DFQATT, SNEGSKA (reference sequence). There are 13 residues in the CDR3. V dropped 5 bases and J dropped 3; count of bases not matched to a gene: 6. As DNA, the CDR3 is TGCAGTGCTGGTCAGGGGGCCCACTACGAGCAGTACTTC. Translation: CSAGQGAHYEQYF.

The table lists this clonotype with a few counts. The chain links TRBV4-3 to TRBJ1-1, with D perhaps TRBD1 (5 bases). Trimming removed 0 bases at V and 5 bases at J, with 13 bases between. The CDR3 length is 15 residues. CDR1 is LGHNA and CDR2 is YSLEER in the germline V gene. This CDR3 reads CASSQDAGTGTEAFF. The DNA for the CDR3 is TGCGCCAGCAGCCAAGATGCCGGGACGGGTACTGAAGCTTTCTTT.

The chain employs TRBV4-2 and TRBJ2-1; a possible D gene is TRBD2 (5 bases). The CDR3 covers 15 residues. Trimming removed 1 base at V and 10 bases at J, with 17 bases between. The V gene's germline CDR1 is LGHNA and CDR2 YNFKEQ. The CDR3: CASSQGTAEVREQFF. Written as DNA, the CDR3 is TGTGCCAGCAGCCAAGGCACGGCGGAGGTAAGAGAGCAGTTCTTC.

J is TRBJ1-2 and V is TRBV12-3 or TRBV12-4, with 9 bases matching TRBD1. V shed 5 bases, J shed 4 bases, and the junction held 8 bases outside the gene matches. The CDR3 consists of 15 residues. The CDR3 sequence: CASSHRDRAIYGYTF. Here the CDR3 DNA reads TGTGCCAGCAGTCACAGGGACAGGGCGATCTATGGCTACACCTTC.

Only a few counts were recorded for this clonotype. The chain has TRBV20-1 and TRBJ2-1, with D possibly being TRBD2 (6 bases). The CDR3 has 15 residues. V dropped 4 bases and J dropped 8 bases, with 21 bases sitting between them. Looked up from germline, CDR1 is DFQATT and CDR2 is SNEGSKA (reference sequence). The CDR3 DNA reads as TGCAGTGCTACCAGCTCCGGGACTCATCCAGATGAGCAGTTCTTC. This sequence encodes CSATSSGTHPDEQFF.

A few counts support this clonotype. This chain joins TRBV6-1 and TRBJ2-5; a possible D gene is TRBD1 (5 bases). The germline V and J ends were trimmed by 6 bases and 5 bases, with 16 bases remaining between them. From germline, CDR1 is MNHNS and CDR2 SASEGT. The CDR3 runs 14 residues. CDR3 bases: TGTGCCAGCAGACCCCTAGGGGCTAGGGAGACCCAGTACTTC. It is translated as CASRPLGARETQYF.

This clonotype was picked up a small number of times. The J gene is TRBJ2-7, the V gene TRBV6-5; 7 nucleotides agree with TRBD1. CDR3 length: 13 amino acids. CDR1 and CDR2 from the germline V gene are MNHEY and SVGAGI. The trim removed 2 bases at V and 2 bases at J, leaving 0 bases unmatched. CDR3 in amino acids: CASSYQGAYEQYF. The CDR3 DNA is TGTGCCAGCAGTTACCAGGGGGCCTACGAGCAGTACTTC.

This sequence joins TRBV7-6 and TRBJ2-7; 9 bases fit TRBD2. CDR3 length equals 14 residues. V was clipped by 4 bases and J by 2 bases; unmatched bases: 3. The germline CDR1 and CDR2 sequences are SGHVS and FNYEAQ. The CDR3 coding sequence is TGTGCCAGCAGCTCTAGCGGGAACCCCTACGAGCAGTACTTC. Its protein product is CASSSSGNPYEQYF.

The chain couples TRBV2 to TRBJ1-2; the match to TRBD1 covers 7 bases. In germline, CDR1 is SNHLY, CDR2 FYNNEI. This CDR3 is built from 13 residues. In nucleotides, the CDR3 is TGTGGACGGGAGGGGGCGCGAGACTATGGCTACACCTTC. This gives the protein CGREGARDYGYTF.

This clonotype turned up a few times. The chain uses TRBV7-9 and TRBJ2-1; 8 nucleotides agree with TRBD1. Germline CDR1 is SEHNR and CDR2 is FQNEAQ (reference sequence). The CDR3 is 15 amino acids. V lost 3 bases to trimming and J lost 5 bases; unmatched junction nucleotides: 6. CDR3 sequence: CASSFGQGANNEQFF. The CDR3 nucleotides read TGTGCCAGCAGCTTCGGGCAGGGGGCTAACAATGAGCAGTTCTTC. The variable domain in full, with the rest retrieved from reference TRBV7-9 and TRBJ2-1, is DTGVSQNPRHKITKRGQNVTFRCDPISEHNRLYWYRQTLGQGPEFLTYFQNEAQLEKSRLLSDRFSAERPKGSFSTLEIQRTEQGDSAMYLCASSFGQGANNEQFFGPGTRLTVL.

As to this clonotype: Its ends do not fully match the called genes, so a read error is possible. The chain carries TRBV12-3 or TRBV12-4 and TRBJ2-7; D is unresolved. The CDR3 loop spans 14 amino acids. Here the CDR3 reads CASSPSDISSEQYF. DNA of the CDR3: TGTGCCAGCAGCCCGTCCGATATCTCCTCCGAGCAGTACTTC.

Only a few counts were recorded for this clonotype. CDR3 sequence reads: CASSAYRGSTNYGYTF. The CDR3, as DNA: TGTGCCAGCAGCGCATACAGGGGATCAACTAACTATGGCTACACCTTC. The chain links TRBV9 to TRBJ1-2; TRBD1 matches at 7 bases. The CDR3 loop spans 16 amino acids. Trimming took 3 bases from V and 0 from J; bases not matched to a gene: 8. Germline loops: CDR1 SGDLS, CDR2 YYNGEE.